The 26 T cell receptor beta chains reported below all come from one sample, sequenced in a study of blood T cell repertoires in COVID-19. Assay: immunoSEQ multiplex PCR; the TCRdb copy retains only in-frame clones and omits some. The sample lists around 200,000 clones, around four fifths occurring once. Sequencing was done on a sample of peripheral blood. These receptors came from a man aged 35-49 years with active or convalescent COVID-19.

The chain couples TRBV3-1 (or the pseudogene TRBV3-2) to TRBJ2-3; D is undetermined. CDR3 length: 14 residues. The ends were cut back, 4 bases at V and 5 bases at J, with 13 bases in the middle. Germline assignment: CDR1 LGHDT and CDR2 YNNKEL (reference sequence). As DNA, the CDR3 is TGTGCCAGCAGCCTAAGAGAAGGAGTAGATACGCAGTATTTT. This codes for CASSLREGVDTQYF.

This clone was counted between two and nine times. The chain combines TRBV11-2 with TRBJ2-7, with TRBD1 matching over 7 bases. This CDR3 spans 15 amino acids. Germline CDR1 is SGHAT and CDR2 is FQNNGV. The J segment lost 2 bases and the V segment lost 0 bases, leaving 4 bases of the junction unmatched. The CDR3 nucleotides are TGTGCCAGCAGCTTAGATGGGACAGACCCCTACGAGCAGTACTTC. The encoded protein is CASSLDGTDPYEQYF.

The CDR3 sequence is CASSLDPKWGQIMNTEAFF. The CDR3 region has the DNA TGTGCCAGCAGTTTAGACCCAAAGTGGGGACAGATTATGAACACTGAAGCTTTCTTT. The rearrangement links TRBV28 to TRBJ1-1; TRBD1 aligns across 7 bases. The CDR3 is 19 amino acids. With V trimmed by 2 bases and J by 0 bases, 15 bases remained unmatched. Germline V gene lookup returns CDR1 MDHEN and CDR2 SYDVKM.

This chain joins TRBV5-8 and TRBJ2-1, with 7 bases aligning to TRBD1. The CDR3 totals 14 residues. V shed 3 bases and J 8 bases; nucleotides not matched to a gene: 8. Germline V gene sequence: CDR1 SGHTS, CDR2 YDEGEE. CDR3 residues: CASSYDRVKDEQFF. The CDR3 DNA follows: TGTGCCAGCAGCTACGACAGGGTTAAGGATGAGCAGTTCTTC.

The chain carries TRBV4-3 and TRBJ1-1; TRBD1 might be the D (5 bases). The CDR3 covers 15 residues. The V end lost 1 base, the J end lost 5 bases, and 14 bases lay between the germline ends. Germline CDR1 and CDR2: LGHNA and YSLEER. Here the CDR3 DNA reads TGCGCCAGCAGCCAAGCAGGGCTGCAGAGGACTGAAGCTTTCTTT. This codes for CASSQAGLQRTEAFF.

This chain connects TRBV18 to TRBJ2-1, with D unresolved. The CDR3 has 14 amino acids. V was clipped by 1 base and J by 7 bases, with 11 bases between them. Germline V CDR1 and CDR2: KGHSH, LQKENI. CDR3 region: CASSPQRGSNEQFF. Here the CDR3 DNA reads TGTGCCAGCTCACCACAACGAGGATCGAATGAGCAGTTCTTC.

This clone occurred once. V and J are TRBV4-1 and TRBJ2-7; 11 bases map to TRBD2. Losses at the gene ends were 0 bases for V and 7 bases for J; bases not matched to a gene: 8. This CDR3 has 16 amino acids. Germline V gives CDR1 MGHRA, CDR2 YSYEKL. The CDR3, as DNA: TGCGCCAGCAGCCAAGAGTACCTAGCGGGGGGATTTGAGCAGTACTTC. Translated, it gives CASSQEYLAGGFEQYF.

This chain joins TRBV6-2 or TRBV6-3 and TRBJ2-3, with 8 bases that match TRBD2. The CDR3 consists of 17 residues. Germline CDR1 reads MNHEY; CDR2 reads SVGEGT. V gave up 4 bases and J gave up 4 bases; unmatched junction bases: 13. CDR3 region: CASSLAARGGFADTQYF. As DNA, the CDR3 is TGTGCCAGCAGTTTGGCTGCTCGGGGGGGCTTCGCAGATACGCAGTATTTT.

This chain links TRBV5-1 with TRBJ1-4; D remains unclear. CDR1 SGHRS and CDR2 YFSETQ come from the germline V gene. V was shortened by 4 bases and J by 5 bases, with 12 bases between the two germline ends. The CDR3 length is 14 residues. CDR3 region: CASSRNWENEKLFF. The CDR3 DNA reads as TGCGCCAGCAGCAGAAATTGGGAGAATGAAAAACTGTTTTTT.

CDR3 DNA sequence: TGTGCCAGCAGACCACAGGGCTCTGGGGCCAACGTCCTGACTTTC. Amino acids: CASRPQGSGANVLTF. The chain has TRBV7-2 and TRBJ2-6, with D perhaps matching TRBD1 (6 bases). Germline CDR1 is SGHTA and CDR2 is FQGNSA. V lost 6 bases to trimming and J lost 0 bases, with 9 bases between them. The CDR3 has 15 amino acids. Full variable domain (outside the CDR3, taken from reference TRBV7-2 and TRBJ2-6): GAGVSQSPSNKVTEKGKDVELRCDPISGHTALYWYRQSLGQGLEFLIYFQGNSAPDKSGLPSDRFSAERTGGSVSTLTIQRTQQEDSAVYLCASRPQGSGANVLTFGAGSRLTVL.

The V call is TRBV24-1, the J call TRBJ1-1; 11 bases are shared with TRBD1. The CDR3 consists of 16 residues. V lost 3 bases and J lost 2; bases outside the gene matches: 4. From germline, CDR1 is KGHDR and CDR2 SFDVKD. As DNA, the CDR3 is TGTGCCACCAGTGATCAAGGACAGGGGGCAAACACTGAAGCTTTCTTT. Its translation: CATSDQGQGANTEAFF.

The chain joins TRBV9 to TRBJ1-4; D gene ambiguous. Between the trimmed V and J ends, which lost 4 bases and 4 bases, there was a span of 11 bases. CDR1 and CDR2 (germline): SGDLS, YYNGEE. This CDR3 region has 14 residues. The CDR3 loop is CASSPGPDNEKLFF. As DNA, the CDR3 is TGTGCCAGCAGCCCTGGGCCGGATAATGAAAAACTGTTTTTT.

This chain connects TRBV29-1 to TRBJ1-1; possibly TRBD1 for D (5 bases). This CDR3 is built from 12 residues. Germline V gene data show CDR1 as SQVTM and CDR2 as ANQGSEA. V was clipped by 4 bases and J by 0 bases, with 6 bases between them. As DNA, the CDR3 is TGCAGCGTTGGACAGATGAACACTGAAGCTTTCTTT. Translated, it gives CSVGQMNTEAFF.

The rearrangement joins TRBV19 to TRBJ1-2; 10 bases agree with TRBD1. This CDR3 comprises 13 residues. Per the germline V gene, CDR1 is LNHDA and CDR2 is SQIVND (reference sequence). The V and J ends lost 3 bases and 10 bases, in that order; junction bases with no gene match: 5. The CDR3 DNA is TGTGCCAGTAGTATGAGGGACAGGGGAGACTACACCTTC. Its translation: CASSMRDRGDYTF.

V gene TRBV6-4 combines with J gene TRBJ1-2; D remains ambiguous. This CDR3 comprises 13 residues. The germline gives CDR1 MRHNA, CDR2 SNTAGT. CDR3: CAAVCGGNYGYTF. The CDR3 DNA reads as TGTGCAGCAGTGTGCGGCGGCAACTATGGCTACACCTTC.

Only a few counts were recorded for this clone. The V and J genes are TRBV11-3 and TRBJ2-7; D possibly corresponds to TRBD1 (6 bases). This CDR3 spans 14 amino acids. The ends were cut back, 5 bases at V and 0 bases at J, with 11 bases in the middle. Germline lookup yields CDR1 SGHNT and CDR2 YENEEA. CDR3 region: CASSPGDTSYEQYF. The CDR3 region has the DNA TGTGCCAGCAGCCCCGGGGACACCTCCTACGAGCAGTACTTC.

This chain connects TRBV27 to TRBJ1-6; no reliable D call. The CDR3 is made up of 14 amino acids. The V gene's germline CDR1 is MNHEY and CDR2 SMNVEV (reference sequence). V lost 6 bases and J lost 7, with 13 bases in between. The CDR3 DNA follows: TGTGCCAGCAGAAGTCGACGGGAGAATTCACCCCTCCACTTT. Amino acids: CASRSRRENSPLHF.

This clone has only a few counts. CDR3 loop: CASSYGQGVRELFF. The CDR3 coding sequence is TGTGCCAGCAGCTACGGACAGGGGGTGCGGGAGCTGTTTTTT. This chain uses TRBV7-2 with TRBJ2-2, with 10 bases lining up with TRBD1. The CDR3 contains 14 residues. The V and J ends lost 4 bases and 9 bases, in that order; junction bases with no gene match: 5. Germline V gives CDR1 SGHTA, CDR2 FQGNSA.

The chain has TRBV6-5 and TRBJ1-1; D is perhaps TRBD1 (6 bases). Trimming took off 6 bases at V and 7 bases at J, with 15 bases between the two ends. The V gene's germline CDR1 is MNHEY and CDR2 SVGAGI. The CDR3 sequence is 13 residues long. The CDR3 protein is CASSPDSLDEAFF. The CDR3 DNA reads as TGTGCCAGCAGCCCGGACAGCTTAGATGAAGCTTTCTTT.

The sample holds many counts of this clone. This chain uses TRBV30 with TRBJ2-7; tentatively, D is TRBD2 (6 bases). The V end lost 1 base, the J end lost 2 bases, and 12 bases lay between the germline ends. Germline-derived CDR1 and CDR2 are GTSNPN and SVGIG (reference sequence). CDR3 length equals 14 residues. The CDR3, as DNA: TGTGCCTGGAGTGCCGGCGGGAAAACCTACGAGCAGTACTTC. This encodes CAWSAGGKTYEQYF.

This chain links TRBV6-2 or TRBV6-3 with TRBJ1-1; TRBD1 might be the D (6 bases). The V gene's germline CDR1 is MNHEY and CDR2 SVGEGT. Trimming took 2 bases from V and 1 from J, leaving 8 bases between them. The CDR3 consists of 14 residues. The CDR3 sequence: CASSYGGQNTEAFF. The CDR3 DNA follows: TGTGCCAGCAGTTACGGGGGACAGAACACTGAAGCTTTCTTT.

This rearrangement joins TRBV6-5 to TRBJ2-7; a weak D match, TRBD1 (6 bases). V was trimmed by 0 bases and J by 0 bases, leaving 9 bases between them. This CDR3 comprises 15 residues. CDR1 is MNHEY and CDR2 is SVGAGI in the germline V gene. The CDR3 region is CASSYSRGGSYEQYF. The CDR3 nucleotides read TGTGCCAGCAGTTACTCGAGAGGGGGCTCCTACGAGCAGTACTTC.

This clone has more than one count but fewer than ten. This sequence joins TRBV15 and TRBJ2-1; TRBD2 aligns across 8 bases. This CDR3 has 16 amino acids. Germline assignment: CDR1 LNHNV and CDR2 YYDKDF (reference sequence). V lost 1 base, J lost 6 bases, and 8 bases stayed unmatched. Written as DNA, the CDR3 is TGTGCCACCAGCAGAGGACCTAGCGGGCTCGGCAATGAGCAGTTCTTC. It yields the protein CATSRGPSGLGNEQFF.

This clone was seen more than once but under ten times. The chain has TRBV28 and TRBJ1-4; 8 bases fit TRBD1. Trimming cost V 4 bases and J 7 bases; bases outside gene matches: 8. The CDR3 runs to 15 residues. CDR1 is MDHEN and CDR2 is SYDVKM in the germline V gene. This CDR3 reads CASSSGQGISEKLFF. In DNA form, the CDR3 reads TGTGCCAGCAGTTCTGGACAGGGAATAAGTGAAAAACTGTTTTTT.

This clone was counted a few times. This chain uses TRBV5-1 with TRBJ1-1, with 9 bases fitting TRBD1. This CDR3 comprises 14 residues. Germline assignment: CDR1 SGHRS and CDR2 YFSETQ. Trimming at V came to 5 bases and at J to 4 bases, leaving 6 bases not matched to a gene. CDR3 bases: TGCGCCAGCAGACGGACAGGGGAGGGCACTGAAGCTTTCTTT. Encoded protein: CASRRTGEGTEAFF. The full variable domain, with the rest looked up from reference TRBV5-1 and TRBJ1-1, is KAGVTQTPRYLIKTRGQQVTLSCSPISGHRSVSWYQQTPGQGLQFLFEYFSETQRNKGNFPGRFSGRQFSNSRSEMNVSTLELGDSALYLCASRRTGEGTEAFFGQGTRLTVV.

This chain links TRBV30 with TRBJ1-3; D call uncertain. Germline CDR1 is GTSNPN and CDR2 is SVGIG (reference sequence). CDR3 length: 15 amino acids. V lost 1 base and J lost 0, with 10 bases in between. The CDR3 nucleotides are TGTGCCTGGAGTGAAACAGTCTCCTCTGGAAACACCATATATTTT. Translated: CAWSETVSSGNTIYF.